This TCR beta chain was recorded in a study of CD8+ T cells in alopecia areata. Study-wide background: Each day, treated patients took oral tofacitinib twice, at 5 to 10 mg per dose. General study points: Sequencing of scalp tissue also captures the resident alphabeta T cells of normal skin. The study found higher clonality in lesional than normal scalp, especially in alopecia totalis/universalis.

RNA extraction was followed by reverse transcription into cDNA, which acted as the sequencing template. The data were produced by immunoSEQ multiplex PCR, yet TCRdb's version contains in-frame clones alone and is incomplete. The repertoire holds more than 110,000 clones, with 58% as singletons. There are a few counts of this clone. Its matching antigen is unknown. The CDR3 is 13 residues long. Germline CDR1 is MNHNS and CDR2 is SASEGT. V lost 7 bases and J 3 bases, leaving 11 bases between the germline ends. The chain employs TRBV6-1 and TRBJ2-3; D not resolved. The TCR comes from a human donor with alopecia areata. Sequencing used CD4+ T cells sorted from blood, obtained at week 0. CDR3 coding DNA: TGTGCCAGCATCCGAACGACGACAGATACGCAGTATTTT. This translates into CASIRTTTDTQYF.